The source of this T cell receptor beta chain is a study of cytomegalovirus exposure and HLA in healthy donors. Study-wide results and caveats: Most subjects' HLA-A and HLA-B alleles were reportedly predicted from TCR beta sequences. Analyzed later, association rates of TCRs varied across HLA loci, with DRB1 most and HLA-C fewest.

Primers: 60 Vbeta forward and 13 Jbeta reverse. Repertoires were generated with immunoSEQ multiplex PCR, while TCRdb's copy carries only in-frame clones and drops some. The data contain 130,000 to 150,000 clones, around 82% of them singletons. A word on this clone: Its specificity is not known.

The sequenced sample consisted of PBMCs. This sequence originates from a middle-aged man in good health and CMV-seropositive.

The CDR3 sequence: CASSTSEGTEAFF. The CDR3 DNA reads as TGTGCCAGCAGCACTAGCGAGGGAACTGAAGCTTTCTTT. The chain joins TRBV7-2 to TRBJ1-1; D gene unclear. The germline gives CDR1 SGHTA, CDR2 FQGNSA. The germline V and J ends were trimmed by 5 bases and 5 bases, with 12 bases remaining between them. CDR3 length: 13 residues.